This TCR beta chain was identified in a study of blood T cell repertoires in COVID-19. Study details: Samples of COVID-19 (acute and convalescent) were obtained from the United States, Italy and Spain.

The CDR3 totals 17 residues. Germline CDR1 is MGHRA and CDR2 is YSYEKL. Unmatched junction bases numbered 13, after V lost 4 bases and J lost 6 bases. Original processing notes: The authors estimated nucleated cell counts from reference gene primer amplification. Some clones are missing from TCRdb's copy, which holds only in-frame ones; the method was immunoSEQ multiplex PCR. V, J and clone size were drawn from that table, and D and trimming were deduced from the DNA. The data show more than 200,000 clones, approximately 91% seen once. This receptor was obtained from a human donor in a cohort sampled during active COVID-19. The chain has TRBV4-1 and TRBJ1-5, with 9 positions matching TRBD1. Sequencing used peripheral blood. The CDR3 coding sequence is TGCGCCAGCAGCCCAGGCACCCACAGGGGGCTTGGTCAGCCCCAGCATTTT. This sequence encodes CASSPGTHRGLGQPQHF.